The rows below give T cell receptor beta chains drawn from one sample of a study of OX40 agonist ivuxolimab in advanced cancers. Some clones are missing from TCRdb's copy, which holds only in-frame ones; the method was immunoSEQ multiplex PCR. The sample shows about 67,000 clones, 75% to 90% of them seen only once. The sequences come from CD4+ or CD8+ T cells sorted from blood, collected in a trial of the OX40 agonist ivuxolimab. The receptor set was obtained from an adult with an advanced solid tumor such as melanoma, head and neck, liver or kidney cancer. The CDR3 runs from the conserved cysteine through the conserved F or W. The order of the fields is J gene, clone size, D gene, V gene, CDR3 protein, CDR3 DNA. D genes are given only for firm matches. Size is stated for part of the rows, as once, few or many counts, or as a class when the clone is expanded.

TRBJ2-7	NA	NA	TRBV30	CAWSRTPEGEQYF	TGTGCCTGGAGCCGGACACCCGAGGGCGAGCAGTACTTC
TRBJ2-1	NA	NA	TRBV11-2	CASRVGAGTYNEQFF	TGTGCCAGCAGAGTCGGTGCAGGAACCTACAATGAGCAGTTCTTC
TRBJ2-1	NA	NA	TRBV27	CASSLGGVYEQFF	TGTGCCAGCAGCCTTGGAGGGGTCTATGAGCAGTTCTTC
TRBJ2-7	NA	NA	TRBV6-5	CASSLRGSNEQYF	TGTGCCAGCAGCCTCAGGGGTTCCAACGAGCAGTACTTC
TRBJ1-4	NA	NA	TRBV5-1	CASSFYGGENEKLFF	TGCGCCAGCAGCTTCTATGGGGGCGAAAATGAAAAACTGTTTTTT
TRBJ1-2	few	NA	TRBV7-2	CASGKWGDMNGYTF	TGTGCCAGCGGCAAGTGGGGGGACATGAACGGCTACACCTTC
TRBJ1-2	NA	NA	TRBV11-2	CASSLWGADGYTF	TGTGCCAGCAGCTTATGGGGGGCGGATGGCTACACCTTC
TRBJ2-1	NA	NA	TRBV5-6	CASSLGQVQAIYNEQFF	TGTGCCAGCAGCTTGGGGCAGGTCCAAGCAATCTACAATGAGCAGTTCTTC
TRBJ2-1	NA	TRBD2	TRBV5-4	CASSLGLAGHNEQFF	TGTGCCAGCAGCTTGGGACTAGCGGGGCACAATGAGCAGTTCTTC
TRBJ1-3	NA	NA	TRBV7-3	CASSLGPGYGNTIYF	TGTGCCAGCAGCTTAGGGCCAGGGTACGGAAACACCATATATTTT
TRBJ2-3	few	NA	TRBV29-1	CSVGASGTWDTQYF	TGCAGCGTCGGCGCGAGCGGCACGTGGGATACGCAGTATTTT
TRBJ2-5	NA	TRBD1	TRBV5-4	CASSLGGGEETQYF	TGTGCCAGCAGCTTGGGAGGGGGCGAGGAGACCCAGTACTTC
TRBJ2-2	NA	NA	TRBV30	CAWRGLAFGTGELFF	TGTGCCTGGAGGGGGTTAGCGTTCGGCACCGGGGAGCTGTTTTTT
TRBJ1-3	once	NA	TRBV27	CASSRFSGNTIYF	TGTGCCAGCAGCCGTTTCTCTGGAAACACCATATATTTT
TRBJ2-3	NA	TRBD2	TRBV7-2	CASSFKSGRGLDTQYF	TGTGCCAGCAGCTTTAAGAGCGGGAGAGGTTTGGATACGCAGTATTTT
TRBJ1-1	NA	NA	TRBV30	CAWSPTGRNTEAFF	TGTGCCTGGAGTCCGACAGGACGAAACACTGAAGCTTTCTTT
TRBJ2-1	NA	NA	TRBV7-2	CASRGGGIEQFF	TGTGCCAGTAGAGGGGGTGGGATTGAGCAGTTCTTC
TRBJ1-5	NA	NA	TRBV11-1	CASPNQPQHF	TGTGCCAGCCCAAATCAGCCCCAGCATTTT
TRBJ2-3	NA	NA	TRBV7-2	CASSTDLSAQYF	TGTGCCAGCAGCACGGACTTATCGGCGCAGTATTTT
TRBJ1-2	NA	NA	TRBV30	CAWSLLGGYGYTF	TGTGCCTGGAGTCTACTGGGGGGCTATGGCTACACCTTC
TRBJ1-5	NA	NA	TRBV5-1	CASSLYGYSNQPQHF	TGCGCCAGCAGCTTGTACGGATATAGCAATCAGCCCCAGCATTTT
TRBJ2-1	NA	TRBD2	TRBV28	CASSQYSGGALYNEQFF	TGTGCCAGCAGCCAATACAGCGGGGGGGCCTTGTACAATGAGCAGTTCTTC
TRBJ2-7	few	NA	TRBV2	CASSEPMIYEQYF	TGTGCCAGCAGTGAACCGATGATCTACGAGCAGTACTTC
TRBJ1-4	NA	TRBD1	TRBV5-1	CASRQGVEEKLFF	TGCGCCAGCAGACAGGGGGTAGAAGAAAAACTGTTTTTT
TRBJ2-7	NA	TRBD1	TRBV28	CASSFGTGGEQYF	TGTGCCAGCAGTTTCGGGACAGGGGGCGAGCAGTACTTC
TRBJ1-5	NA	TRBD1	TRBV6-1	CASSEAFRTGGNQPQHF	TGTGCCAGCAGTGAAGCGTTTAGGACAGGGGGCAATCAGCCCCAGCATTTT
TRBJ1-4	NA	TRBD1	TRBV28	CASSSTGTANEKLFF	TGTGCCAGCAGTTCGACAGGGACTGCTAATGAAAAACTGTTTTTT
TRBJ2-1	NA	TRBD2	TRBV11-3	CASSWGGKNNEQFF	TGTGCCAGCAGCTGGGGGGGGAAAAACAATGAGCAGTTCTTC
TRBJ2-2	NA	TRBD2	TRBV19	CASSMGGTSNTGELFF	TGTGCCAGTAGTATGGGGGGGACCTCGAACACCGGGGAGCTGTTTTTT